Listed below are T cell receptor beta chains from one sample, sequenced in a study of blood T cell repertoires in COVID-19. The method was immunoSEQ multiplex PCR; TCRdb's version includes in-frame clones alone and lacks a portion of them. The repertoire holds 220,000 or so clones, with about four fifths as singletons. Sequenced input: PBMCs or T cells enriched from blood (not recorded which). These receptor sequences come from a woman in her thirties or forties who had recovered from COVID-19. Both conserved end residues are part of each CDR3. The D gene is left open where the match is weak. Some rows have no size entry. The others give once, few or many, or a class for an expanded clone.

CDR3 protein: CSVLNEEKLFF; CDR3 DNA: TGCAGTGTACTGAATGAGGAAAAACTGTTTTTT; J gene: TRBJ1-4; clone size: NA; CDR3 length: 11; V gene: TRBV20-1; D gene: NA
CDR3 protein: CASSIDRARTYEQYF; CDR3 DNA: TGTGCCAGCAGTATCGACAGGGCGAGGACCTACGAGCAGTACTTC; J gene: TRBJ2-7; clone size: NA; CDR3 length: 15; V gene: TRBV27; D gene: TRBD1
CDR3 protein: CASSFLRGFYGYTF; CDR3 DNA: TGTGCCAGCAGCTTTCTCAGGGGATTCTATGGCTACACCTTC; J gene: TRBJ1-2; clone size: NA; CDR3 length: 14; V gene: TRBV11-2; D gene: NA
CDR3 protein: CASSLSRGFPNEQYF; CDR3 DNA: TGTGCCAGCAGCTTATCGCGAGGATTCCCCAACGAGCAGTACTTC; J gene: TRBJ2-7; clone size: NA; CDR3 length: 15; V gene: TRBV11-2; D gene: NA
CDR3 protein: CASSRVAGGPLETQYF; CDR3 DNA: TGTGCCAGCAGCCGGGTAGCGGGAGGGCCTTTGGAGACCCAGTACTTC; J gene: TRBJ2-5; clone size: NA; CDR3 length: 16; V gene: TRBV11-3; D gene: TRBD2
CDR3 protein: CASTYRRTSGGNTGELFF; CDR3 DNA: TGTGCCAGTACCTACCGAAGGACTAGCGGGGGAAACACCGGGGAGCTGTTTTTT; J gene: TRBJ2-2; clone size: NA; CDR3 length: 18; V gene: TRBV19; D gene: TRBD2
CDR3 protein: CSVAPQPAGTEAFF; CDR3 DNA: TGCAGCGTTGCCCCGCAGCCAGCGGGGACTGAAGCTTTCTTT; J gene: TRBJ1-1; clone size: NA; CDR3 length: 14; V gene: TRBV29-1; D gene: NA
CDR3 protein: CASSQVTGGSSYNEQFF; CDR3 DNA: TGCGCCAGCAGCCAAGTTACAGGGGGGAGCTCCTACAATGAGCAGTTCTTC; J gene: TRBJ2-1; clone size: NA; CDR3 length: 17; V gene: TRBV4-1; D gene: TRBD1
CDR3 protein: CASSLEAGAYNEQFF; CDR3 DNA: TGTGCCAGCAGCTTAGAAGCGGGCGCCTACAATGAGCAGTTCTTC; J gene: TRBJ2-1; clone size: NA; CDR3 length: 15; V gene: TRBV7-2; D gene: NA
CDR3 protein: CASSLSPSQGAGDTQYF; CDR3 DNA: TGTGCCAGCAGTTTATCCCCCTCCCAAGGAGCGGGAGATACGCAGTATTTT; J gene: TRBJ2-3; clone size: NA; CDR3 length: 17; V gene: TRBV27; D gene: NA
CDR3 protein: CSASHGTVNQPQHF; CDR3 DNA: TGCAGTGCTAGTCACGGGACAGTTAATCAGCCCCAGCATTTT; J gene: TRBJ1-5; clone size: NA; CDR3 length: 14; V gene: TRBV20-1; D gene: TRBD1
CDR3 protein: CASSSPRGDNTGELFF; CDR3 DNA: TGTGCCAGCAGCTCGCCCAGGGGGGACAATACCGGGGAGCTGTTTTTT; J gene: TRBJ2-2; clone size: NA; CDR3 length: 16; V gene: TRBV7-9; D gene: NA
CDR3 protein: CASSKGGNEQFF; CDR3 DNA: TGTGCCAGCTCTAAGGGGGGGAATGAGCAGTTCTTC; J gene: TRBJ2-1; clone size: NA; CDR3 length: 12; V gene: TRBV3-1/TRBV3-2; D gene: NA
CDR3 protein: CSVGLANSYNEQFF; CDR3 DNA: TGCAGCGTCGGACTAGCCAACTCCTACAATGAGCAGTTCTTC; J gene: TRBJ2-1; clone size: NA; CDR3 length: 14; V gene: TRBV29-1; D gene: TRBD2
CDR3 protein: CAIFPGTGRRTGELFF; CDR3 DNA: TGTGCCATCTTCCCCGGGACAGGGAGGAGAACCGGGGAGCTGTTTTTT; J gene: TRBJ2-2; clone size: NA; CDR3 length: 16; V gene: TRBV10-3; D gene: TRBD1
CDR3 protein: CASSLYGSSGNTIYF; CDR3 DNA: TGTGCCAGCAGCTTATACGGGTCCTCTGGAAACACCATATATTTT; J gene: TRBJ1-3; clone size: NA; CDR3 length: 15; V gene: TRBV7-2; D gene: NA
CDR3 protein: CASSFREHMNTEAFF; CDR3 DNA: TGTGCCAGCAGCTTTCGGGAGCACATGAACACTGAAGCTTTCTTT; J gene: TRBJ1-1; clone size: NA; CDR3 length: 15; V gene: TRBV13; D gene: NA
CDR3 protein: CASSPGDANYEQYF; CDR3 DNA: TGCGCCAGCAGCCCGGGGGACGCCAACTACGAGCAGTACTTC; J gene: TRBJ2-7; clone size: NA; CDR3 length: 14; V gene: TRBV5-1; D gene: NA
CDR3 protein: CASSLGGSQPQHF; CDR3 DNA: TGTGCCAGCAGTTTAGGGGGCAGTCAGCCCCAGCATTTT; J gene: TRBJ1-5; clone size: NA; CDR3 length: 13; V gene: TRBV27; D gene: NA
CDR3 protein: CASSRTGGLKPYGYTF; CDR3 DNA: TGTGCCAGTAGCCGGACAGGGGGTTTAAAACCCTATGGCTACACCTTC; J gene: TRBJ1-2; clone size: NA; CDR3 length: 16; V gene: TRBV19; D gene: TRBD1
CDR3 protein: CASSLDRATEAFF; CDR3 DNA: TGCGCCAGCAGCTTAGACAGGGCCACTGAAGCTTTCTTT; J gene: TRBJ1-1; clone size: NA; CDR3 length: 13; V gene: TRBV5-1; D gene: TRBD1
CDR3 protein: CASRKTGRYQPQHF; CDR3 DNA: TGTGCCAGCAGAAAGACAGGGCGATATCAGCCCCAGCATTTT; J gene: TRBJ1-5; clone size: NA; CDR3 length: 14; V gene: TRBV28; D gene: TRBD1
CDR3 protein: CASSGNRKNDGYTF; CDR3 DNA: TGTGCCAGCAGTGGAAACAGAAAAAATGATGGCTACACCTTC; J gene: TRBJ1-2; clone size: NA; CDR3 length: 14; V gene: TRBV2; D gene: NA
CDR3 protein: CASSPRDRGRPRPVNTIYF; CDR3 DNA: TGTGCCAGCAGTCCCCGGGACAGGGGCCGTCCACGGCCTGTGAACACCATATATTTT; J gene: TRBJ1-3; clone size: NA; CDR3 length: 19; V gene: TRBV28; D gene: TRBD1
CDR3 protein: CASSFGDTDTQYF; CDR3 DNA: TGTGCCAGCAGCTTCGGAGACACAGATACGCAGTATTTT; J gene: TRBJ2-3; clone size: NA; CDR3 length: 13; V gene: TRBV7-2; D gene: NA
CDR3 protein: CASSPTTDTQYF; CDR3 DNA: TGTGCCAGCTCACCCACAACAGATACGCAGTATTTT; J gene: TRBJ2-3; clone size: NA; CDR3 length: 12; V gene: TRBV18; D gene: NA
CDR3 protein: CASSVTTGASNQPQHF; CDR3 DNA: TGTGCCAGCAGTGTCACGACAGGGGCTAGCAATCAGCCCCAGCATTTT; J gene: TRBJ1-5; clone size: once; CDR3 length: 16; V gene: TRBV2; D gene: TRBD1
CDR3 protein: CASSLVGYTDTQYF; CDR3 DNA: TGTGCCAGCAGCTTAGTGGGCTACACAGATACGCAGTATTTT; J gene: TRBJ2-3; clone size: NA; CDR3 length: 14; V gene: TRBV11-2; D gene: NA
CDR3 protein: CSASLAGVEDTQYF; CDR3 DNA: TGCAGTGCTAGTCTAGCGGGAGTTGAAGATACGCAGTATTTT; J gene: TRBJ2-3; clone size: NA; CDR3 length: 14; V gene: TRBV20-1; D gene: TRBD2
CDR3 protein: CASSSYPGLETTDTQYF; CDR3 DNA: TGTGCCAGCAGCTCATACCCGGGACTGGAAACCACAGATACGCAGTATTTT; J gene: TRBJ2-3; clone size: NA; CDR3 length: 17; V gene: TRBV5-6; D gene: NA
CDR3 protein: CASSSDRAVTNEKLFF; CDR3 DNA: TGTGCCAGCAGTTCTGACAGGGCTGTAACTAATGAAAAACTGTTTTTT; J gene: TRBJ1-4; clone size: NA; CDR3 length: 16; V gene: TRBV28; D gene: TRBD1
CDR3 protein: CASSLDRGNYGYTF; CDR3 DNA: TGTGCCAGCAGTTTAGATCGGGGGAACTATGGCTACACCTTC; J gene: TRBJ1-2; clone size: NA; CDR3 length: 14; V gene: TRBV28; D gene: NA
CDR3 protein: CASSFWGEGNSPLHF; CDR3 DNA: TGTGCCAGCAGTTTCTGGGGGGAGGGTAATTCACCCCTCCACTTT; J gene: TRBJ1-6; clone size: NA; CDR3 length: 15; V gene: TRBV28; D gene: NA
CDR3 protein: CASSPPAGTIVRTNEKLFF; CDR3 DNA: TGTGCCAGCAGTCCGCCTGCGGGGACGATAGTAAGAACTAATGAAAAACTGTTTTTT; J gene: TRBJ1-4; clone size: NA; CDR3 length: 19; V gene: TRBV28; D gene: NA
CDR3 protein: CASSARSQLAGKTGELFF; CDR3 DNA: TGTGCCAGCAGCGCCCGGTCCCAACTAGCGGGAAAGACCGGGGAGCTGTTTTTT; J gene: TRBJ2-2; clone size: once; CDR3 length: 18; V gene: TRBV9; D gene: TRBD2
CDR3 protein: CATSSPGQGIYGYTF; CDR3 DNA: TGTGCCACCAGCAGCCCGGGACAGGGAATCTATGGCTACACCTTC; J gene: TRBJ1-2; clone size: NA; CDR3 length: 15; V gene: TRBV15; D gene: TRBD1
CDR3 protein: CAISERLSDEQFF; CDR3 DNA: TGTGCCATCAGTGAGAGACTTTCCGATGAGCAGTTCTTC; J gene: TRBJ2-1; clone size: NA; CDR3 length: 13; V gene: TRBV10-3; D gene: NA
CDR3 protein: CASSVTGIEQYF; CDR3 DNA: TGTGCCAGCAGCGTGACAGGGATCGAGCAGTACTTC; J gene: TRBJ2-7; clone size: NA; CDR3 length: 12; V gene: TRBV6-5; D gene: TRBD1
CDR3 protein: CASSISYTEAFF; CDR3 DNA: TGCGCCAGCAGTATTTCGTACACTGAAGCTTTCTTT; J gene: TRBJ1-1; clone size: NA; CDR3 length: 12; V gene: TRBV10-2; D gene: NA
CDR3 protein: CASSPIRGSYNEQFF; CDR3 DNA: TGTGCCAGCAGTCCCATCAGGGGCTCCTACAATGAGCAGTTCTTC; J gene: TRBJ2-1; clone size: once; CDR3 length: 15; V gene: TRBV28; D gene: NA
CDR3 protein: CASSGGLNEKLFF; CDR3 DNA: TGTGCCAGCAGCGGGGGGTTAAATGAAAAACTGTTTTTT; J gene: TRBJ1-4; clone size: NA; CDR3 length: 13; V gene: TRBV11-2; D gene: NA
CDR3 protein: CASSSRTGPYEQYF; CDR3 DNA: TGTGCCAGCAGCTCGCGGACAGGTCCCTACGAGCAGTACTTC; J gene: TRBJ2-7; clone size: NA; CDR3 length: 14; V gene: TRBV7-8; D gene: TRBD1
CDR3 protein: CAGQLYNEQFF; CDR3 DNA: TGTGCCGGACAGCTCTACAATGAGCAGTTCTTC; J gene: TRBJ2-1; clone size: NA; CDR3 length: 11; V gene: TRBV2; D gene: NA
CDR3 protein: CASSLRVAGGADTQYF; CDR3 DNA: TGTGCCAGCAGCTTAAGGGTAGCGGGGGGCGCAGATACGCAGTATTTT; J gene: TRBJ2-3; clone size: NA; CDR3 length: 16; V gene: TRBV11-3; D gene: TRBD2
CDR3 protein: CASSAQGWETQYF; CDR3 DNA: TGTGCCAGCAGCGCACAGGGCTGGGAGACCCAGTACTTC; J gene: TRBJ2-5; clone size: once; CDR3 length: 13; V gene: TRBV7-2; D gene: NA
CDR3 protein: CASSRLGVRDTQYF; CDR3 DNA: TGTGCCAGCAGCCGACTAGGGGTGAGAGATACGCAGTATTTT; J gene: TRBJ2-3; clone size: NA; CDR3 length: 14; V gene: TRBV14; D gene: NA
CDR3 protein: CAISEGTANTGELFF; CDR3 DNA: TGTGCCATCAGTGAAGGGACAGCCAACACCGGGGAGCTGTTTTTT; J gene: TRBJ2-2; clone size: NA; CDR3 length: 15; V gene: TRBV10-3; D gene: TRBD1
CDR3 protein: CASNPSGSSYNEQFF; CDR3 DNA: TGTGCCAGTAACCCTAGCGGGAGTTCCTACAATGAGCAGTTCTTC; J gene: TRBJ2-1; clone size: NA; CDR3 length: 15; V gene: TRBV19; D gene: TRBD2
CDR3 protein: CASSLEVAGGLSNEQFF; CDR3 DNA: TGTGCCAGCAGCCTAGAAGTAGCGGGAGGCCTCTCCAATGAGCAGTTCTTC; J gene: TRBJ2-1; clone size: NA; CDR3 length: 17; V gene: TRBV7-8; D gene: TRBD2
CDR3 protein: CASNRLAEETQYF; CDR3 DNA: TGTGCCAGCAATCGGCTAGCGGAAGAGACCCAGTACTTC; J gene: TRBJ2-5; clone size: NA; CDR3 length: 13; V gene: TRBV3-1/TRBV3-2; D gene: TRBD2
CDR3 protein: CASSIRTGDYTEAFF; CDR3 DNA: TGTGCCAGCAGTATTAGGACAGGGGACTACACTGAAGCTTTCTTT; J gene: TRBJ1-1; clone size: NA; CDR3 length: 15; V gene: TRBV6-5; D gene: TRBD1
CDR3 protein: CASSFNPHSGYYGYTF; CDR3 DNA: TGTGCCAGCAGTTTCAACCCCCACTCAGGATACTATGGCTACACCTTC; J gene: TRBJ1-2; clone size: NA; CDR3 length: 16; V gene: TRBV27; D gene: NA
CDR3 protein: CASSQPGTGGTEAFF; CDR3 DNA: TGTGCCAGCAGCCAACCAGGGACAGGGGGCACTGAAGCTTTCTTT; J gene: TRBJ1-1; clone size: NA; CDR3 length: 15; V gene: TRBV3-1/TRBV3-2; D gene: TRBD1